The 3 T cell receptor beta chains given below trace back to one sample, sequenced in a study of T-cell memory formation after mild COVID-19. In TCRdb, the 5' RACE reads were re-called with MiXCR into one record per CDR3 protein. The sample lists a few hundred thousand distinct CDR3 sequences, about 20% occurring once. Sequencing input: PBMCs or a T cell subset sorted from them (not recorded which). The receptors originated from a man younger than 35 who had mild COVID-19 (a few samples of this study predate the infection). Cell type and time point are not known.

This clonotype turned up a few times. The chain is built from TRBV19 and TRBJ2-5; the D gene is possibly TRBD1 (5 bases). Germline V gene lookup returns CDR1 LNHDA and CDR2 SQIVND (reference sequence). Trimming shortened V by 11 bases and J by 4 bases, and 23 bases separated the two germline ends. The CDR3 extends over 15 amino acids. The CDR3 is CAPWWLKTAGETQYF. The CDR3 bases are TGTGCCCCGTGGTGGTTGAAGACAGCCGGAGAGACCCAGTACTTC. Full variable domain (missing parts from reference TRBV19 and TRBJ2-5): DGGITQSPKYLFRKEGQNVTLSCEQNLNHDAMYWYRQDPGQGLRLIYYSQIVNDFQKGDIAEGYSVSREKKESFPLTVTSAQKNPTAFYLCAPWWLKTAGETQYFGPGTRLLVL.

This clonotype came up a few times. The V gene is TRBV15, the J gene TRBJ2-7, with D possibly TRBD2 on 5 matching bases. Per germline, CDR1 LNHNV and CDR2 YYDKDF (reference sequence). The ends were cut back, 0 bases at V and 3 bases at J, with 6 bases in the middle. The CDR3 spans 13 residues. As DNA, the CDR3 is TGTGCCACCAGCAGAGATGCGGGCTACGAGCAGTACGTC. Protein: CATSRDAGYEQYV.

The rearrangement joins TRBV28 to TRBJ2-7; unclear D gene. This CDR3 spans 11 amino acids. CDR1 is MDHEN and CDR2 is SYDVKM in the germline V gene. The germline V and J ends were trimmed by 6 bases and 4 bases, with 7 bases remaining between them. This chain's CDR3 is CASSTEYEQYV. For the CDR3, the DNA is TGTGCCAGCAGCACCGAATACGAGCAGTACGTC.